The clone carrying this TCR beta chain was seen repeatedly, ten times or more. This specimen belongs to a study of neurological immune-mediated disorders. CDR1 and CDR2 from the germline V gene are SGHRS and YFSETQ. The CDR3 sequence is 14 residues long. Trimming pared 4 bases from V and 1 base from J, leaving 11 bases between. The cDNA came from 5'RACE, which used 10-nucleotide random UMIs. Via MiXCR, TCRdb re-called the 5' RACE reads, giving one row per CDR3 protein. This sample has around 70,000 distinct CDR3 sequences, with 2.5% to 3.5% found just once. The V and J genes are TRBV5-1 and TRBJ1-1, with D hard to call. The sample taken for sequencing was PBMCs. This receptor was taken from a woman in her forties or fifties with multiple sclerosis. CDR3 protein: CASSPFNGNTEAFF. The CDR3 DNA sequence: TGCGCCAGCAGCCCTTTTAACGGGAACACTGAAGCTTTCTTT.